This TCR beta chain was captured in a study of long-term antiretroviral therapy in people with HIV. Version v3.0 of the immunoSEQ assay ran at survey level. Some clones are missing from TCRdb's copy, which holds only in-frame ones; the method was immunoSEQ multiplex PCR. The sample has roughly 25,000 clones, just under 85% seen once. The sequencing used unsorted PBMCs, collected 0.7 years before starting antiretroviral therapy. The receptor comes from a man aged 25 to 40 with HIV.

CDR3 protein: CASSPGTSGTDTQYF. The CDR3 DNA reads as TGTGCCAGCAGTCCCGGGACTAGCGGCACAGATACGCAGTATTTT. V usage is TRBV28 and J usage is TRBJ2-3; TRBD2 agrees at 10 bases. CDR3 length: 15 residues. The ends lost 5 bases at V and 1 base at J; junction bases unmatched: 3. Germline assignment: CDR1 MDHEN and CDR2 SYDVKM.